In its sample, the clone carrying this T cell receptor beta chain is medium-sized (0.01 to 0.1%). Its antigen is not identified. The entry originates in a study of OX40 agonist ivuxolimab in advanced cancers. Study-wide points: Antigen specificity of clonally expanded peripheral T cells was not established.

Blood specimens came from baseline, cycle 4 day 1, and cycle 7 day 1. The germline V and J ends were trimmed by 5 bases and 3 bases, with 20 bases remaining between them. CDR1 SEHNR and CDR2 FQNEAQ come from the germline V gene (reference sequence). The CDR3 sequence is 16 residues long. This table comes from immunoSEQ multiplex PCR, and its TCRdb copy is limited to in-frame clones, with some not included. The top ten clones hold roughly 1% of a sample with 55,000 to 80,000 clones, over 75% of them seen once. The gene calls are TRBV7-9 and TRBJ2-7; possibly TRBD2 for D (6 bases). The sequencing here drew on CD4+ or CD8+ T cells sorted from blood, taken in a trial of the OX40 agonist ivuxolimab. The sequence came from an adult with an advanced solid tumor such as melanoma, head and neck, liver or kidney cancer. The CDR3: CASSRTGSRDFYEQYF. CDR3 DNA sequence: TGTGCCAGCAGCCGGACGGGGTCTAGGGACTTCTACGAGCAGTACTTC.